Below, 6 T cell receptor beta chains from the same sample are listed, as sequenced in a study of control samples from healthy donors and cancer patients. Some clones are missing from TCRdb's copy, which holds only in-frame ones; the method was immunoSEQ multiplex PCR. The table has under 70,000 clones, approximately 90% seen once. The sequenced sample consisted of PBMCs. The receptors were gathered from a woman aged 50 to 60 with colorectal cancer.

The chain uses TRBV30 and TRBJ2-1, with TRBD1 identical over 9 bases. The CDR3 is made up of 16 amino acids. Germline values: CDR1 GTSNPN, CDR2 SVGIG (reference sequence). V lost 0 bases to trimming and J lost 9 bases; unmatched junction nucleotides: 12. CDR3 residues: CAWSVLDRGPQCEQFF. The CDR3 DNA is TGTGCCTGGAGTGTTTTGGACAGGGGCCCCCAATGTGAGCAGTTCTTC.

This chain links TRBV6-5 with TRBJ1-6; 7 nucleotides agree with TRBD1. This CDR3 comprises 14 residues. Germline CDR1 is MNHEY and CDR2 is SVGAGI. The V gene end was trimmed by 6 bases and the J gene end by 8 bases; junction bases not matched to a gene: 7. CDR3 sequence reads: CASRPGTAHSPLHF. Here the CDR3 DNA reads TGTGCCAGCAGGCCCGGGACAGCCCATTCACCCCTCCACTTT.

The chain links TRBV25-1 to TRBJ2-3; D might be TRBD1 (6 bases). The V end was cut by 1 base, the J end by 5 bases, with 10 bases between. This CDR3 region has 14 residues. Germline V CDR1 and CDR2: MGHDK, SYGVNS. CDR3 residues: CASSESGVVDTQYF. The DNA of the CDR3 is TGTGCCAGCAGTGAATCAGGGGTGGTAGATACGCAGTATTTT. The full variable domain, its missing parts supplied by reference TRBV25-1 and TRBJ2-3, is EADIYQTPRYLVIGTGKKITLECSQTMGHDKMYWYQQDPGMELHLIHYSYGVNSTEKGDLSSESTVSRIRTEHFPLTLESARPSHTSQYLCASSESGVVDTQYFGPGTRLTVL.

In nucleotides, the CDR3 is TGCGCCAGCAGCCCACAGGGGACCACAGATACGCAGTATTTT. This codes for CASSPQGTTDTQYF. This rearrangement joins TRBV5-1 to TRBJ2-3; 7 positions agree with TRBD1. The CDR3 consists of 14 residues. Per the germline V gene, CDR1 is SGHRS and CDR2 is YFSETQ. V trimming: 4 bases; J trimming: 2 bases; junction bases outside the gene matches: 4.

This sequence joins TRBV3-1 (or the pseudogene TRBV3-2) and TRBJ1-1; D perhaps matches TRBD1 (6 bases). The CDR3 totals 14 residues. Germline V gene data show CDR1 as LGHDT and CDR2 as YNNKEL (reference sequence). V lost 1 base and J lost 5, with 11 bases in between. Written as DNA, the CDR3 is TGTGCCAGCAGCCAAGGCGGGGGCGAAACTGAAGCTTTCTTT. Translated: CASSQGGGETEAFF.

This clone appeared a single time. The rearrangement joins TRBV5-4 to TRBJ1-2, with 7 bases aligning to TRBD1. The germline CDR1 and CDR2 sequences are SGHNT and YYREEE (reference sequence). J gave up 4 bases and V 2 bases, and 8 bases lay outside the gene matches. CDR3 length: 15 residues. This CDR3 reads CASSLEDRLGYGYTF. The CDR3 DNA reads TGTGCCAGCAGCTTAGAGGACAGGCTGGGCTATGGCTACACCTTC.